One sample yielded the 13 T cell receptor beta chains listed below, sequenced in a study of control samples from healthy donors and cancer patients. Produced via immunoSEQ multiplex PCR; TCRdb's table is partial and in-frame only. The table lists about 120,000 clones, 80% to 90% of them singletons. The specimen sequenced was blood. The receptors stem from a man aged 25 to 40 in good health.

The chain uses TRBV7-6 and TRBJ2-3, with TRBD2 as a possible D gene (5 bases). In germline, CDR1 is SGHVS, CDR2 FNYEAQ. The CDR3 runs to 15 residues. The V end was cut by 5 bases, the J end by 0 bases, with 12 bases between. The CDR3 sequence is CASSPRRTSTDTQYF. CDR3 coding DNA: TGTGCCAGCAGCCCACGGCGGACTAGCACAGATACGCAGTATTTT.

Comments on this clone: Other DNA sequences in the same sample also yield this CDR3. CDR3 amino acids: CASSLDRGSNQPQHF. The CDR3 DNA follows: TGCGCCAGCAGCTTGGACAGGGGGAGCAATCAGCCCCAGCATTTT. This chain joins TRBV5-1 and TRBJ1-5, with 8 bases lining up with TRBD1. V was pared by 0 bases and J by 1 base, with 0 bases of the junction left unmatched. The length of the CDR3 is 15 residues. Germline assignment: CDR1 SGHRS and CDR2 YFSETQ.

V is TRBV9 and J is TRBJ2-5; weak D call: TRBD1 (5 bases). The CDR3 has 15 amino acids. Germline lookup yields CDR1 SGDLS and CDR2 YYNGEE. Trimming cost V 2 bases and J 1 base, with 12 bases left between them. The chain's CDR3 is CASSVLQVPQETQYF. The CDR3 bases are TGTGCCAGCAGCGTCCTACAGGTACCCCAAGAGACCCAGTACTTC.

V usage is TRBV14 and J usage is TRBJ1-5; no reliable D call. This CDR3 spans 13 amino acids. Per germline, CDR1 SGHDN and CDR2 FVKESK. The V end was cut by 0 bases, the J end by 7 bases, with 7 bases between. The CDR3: CASSQDQVQPQHF. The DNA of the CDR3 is TGTGCCAGCAGCCAAGATCAAGTCCAGCCCCAGCATTTT.

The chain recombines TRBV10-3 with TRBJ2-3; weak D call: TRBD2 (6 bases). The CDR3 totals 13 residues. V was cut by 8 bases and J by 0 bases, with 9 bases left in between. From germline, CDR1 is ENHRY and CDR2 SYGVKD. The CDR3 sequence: CAIGTPSTDTQYF. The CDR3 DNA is TGTGCCATCGGGACTCCTAGCACAGATACGCAGTATTTT.

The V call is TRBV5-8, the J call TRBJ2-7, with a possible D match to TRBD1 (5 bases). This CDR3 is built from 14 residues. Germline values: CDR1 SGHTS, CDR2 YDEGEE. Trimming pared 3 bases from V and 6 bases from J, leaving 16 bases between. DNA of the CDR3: TGTGCCAGCAGCTCCCGATACGACAGTCTCGAGCAGTACTTC. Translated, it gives CASSSRYDSLEQYF.

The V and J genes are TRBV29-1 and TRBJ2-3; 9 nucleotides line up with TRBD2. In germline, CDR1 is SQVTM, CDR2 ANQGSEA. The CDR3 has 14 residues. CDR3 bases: TGCAGGGCGAAAGCGGGGGGCGGGGCAGATACGCAGTATTTT. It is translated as CRAKAGGGADTQYF.

This CDR3 is CASSLDGTGLNQPQHF. In DNA form, the CDR3 reads TGTGCCAGCAGCTTGGATGGGACAGGGTTGAATCAGCCCCAGCATTTT. This chain joins TRBV5-5 and TRBJ1-5; 9 bases fit TRBD1. The CDR3 consists of 16 residues. Trimming cost V 0 bases and J 4 bases; bases outside gene matches: 5. Looked up from germline, CDR1 is SGHKS and CDR2 is YYEKEE (reference sequence).

The CDR3 here is CASSQDEGGNTIYF. The CDR3 DNA sequence: TGTGCCAGCAGCCAAGATGAAGGGGGAAACACCATATATTTT. This chain connects TRBV4-2 to TRBJ1-3; no firm D call. The germline V and J ends were trimmed by 0 bases and 4 bases, with 7 bases remaining between them. Germline CDR1 and CDR2: LGHNA and YNFKEQ. The CDR3 consists of 14 residues.

The CDR3 DNA follows: TGCGCCAGCACTGGGGGAGTCTCTGGAAACACCATATATTTT. Translated: CASTGGVSGNTIYF. The rearrangement links TRBV10-2 to TRBJ1-3; D may be TRBD1 (5 bases). This CDR3 spans 14 amino acids. Germline loops: CDR1 WSHSY, CDR2 SAAADI. Trimming took 7 bases from V and 0 from J, leaving 10 bases between them.

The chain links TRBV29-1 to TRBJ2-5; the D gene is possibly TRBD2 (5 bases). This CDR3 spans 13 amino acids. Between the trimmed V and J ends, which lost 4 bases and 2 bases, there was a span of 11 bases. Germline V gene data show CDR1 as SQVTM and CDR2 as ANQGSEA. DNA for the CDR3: TGCAGCGTTGGGCCTAGCCGACAAGAGACCCAGTACTTC. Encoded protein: CSVGPSRQETQYF.

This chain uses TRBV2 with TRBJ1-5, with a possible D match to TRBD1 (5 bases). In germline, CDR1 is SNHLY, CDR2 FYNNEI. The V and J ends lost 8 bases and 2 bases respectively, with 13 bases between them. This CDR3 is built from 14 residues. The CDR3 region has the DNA TGTGCCAGCGGGACCCAAGCGGGCAATCAGCCCCAGCATTTT. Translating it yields CASGTQAGNQPQHF.

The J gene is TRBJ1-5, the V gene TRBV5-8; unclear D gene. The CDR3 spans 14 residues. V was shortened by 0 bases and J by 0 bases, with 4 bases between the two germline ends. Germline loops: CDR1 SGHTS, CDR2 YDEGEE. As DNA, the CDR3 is TGTGCCAGCAGCTTGGGATATAGCAATCAGCCCCAGCATTTT. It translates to CASSLGYSNQPQHF.